This TCR beta chain was obtained from a study of T cell responses to AZD1222 COVID-19 vaccine. Details on this clone: Its specificity is not known.

Assay used: immunoSEQ multiplex PCR; TCRdb lists only in-frame clones, some missing. There are about 150,000 clones in the sample; more than 75% occur only once, and roughly 9.1% lies in the top ten. Study-level points and caveats: No repertoire was sampled before or during the peak T cell response, only after it. Seropositive at baseline were only a handful of AZD1222 recipients.

The germline V gene encodes CDR1 SGHRS and CDR2 YFSETQ. This CDR3 is built from 13 residues. Deletions cut 2 bases from V and 1 base from J, with 6 bases between. This rearrangement joins TRBV5-1 to TRBJ1-1, with D hard to call. This TCR derives from an adult who received the AZD1222 COVID-19 vaccine. The input for sequencing was peripheral blood, taken 28 days after the second AZD1222 dose. CDR3 sequence reads: CASSFKRNTEAFF. CDR3 sequence (DNA): TGCGCCAGCAGCTTCAAAAGGAACACTGAAGCTTTCTTT.